The subject of this entry is one T cell receptor (beta chain). The sample comes from a study of blood T cell repertoires in COVID-19. Produced via immunoSEQ multiplex PCR; TCRdb's table is partial and in-frame only. In the table there are approximately 160,000 clones, about four fifths of which are singletons. The sequenced material came from peripheral blood. This receptor was identified in a man aged 60 to 75 with active or convalescent COVID-19.

The CDR3 sequence: CASSERGAGSYTF. Written as DNA, the CDR3 is TGTGCCAGCAGTGAACGGGGAGCTGGGAGCTACACCTTC. This sequence joins TRBV6-1 and TRBJ1-2, with unresolved D. The CDR3 loop spans 13 amino acids. The ends were cut back, 2 bases at V and 9 bases at J, with 13 bases in the middle. Per the germline V gene, CDR1 is MNHNS and CDR2 is SASEGT.